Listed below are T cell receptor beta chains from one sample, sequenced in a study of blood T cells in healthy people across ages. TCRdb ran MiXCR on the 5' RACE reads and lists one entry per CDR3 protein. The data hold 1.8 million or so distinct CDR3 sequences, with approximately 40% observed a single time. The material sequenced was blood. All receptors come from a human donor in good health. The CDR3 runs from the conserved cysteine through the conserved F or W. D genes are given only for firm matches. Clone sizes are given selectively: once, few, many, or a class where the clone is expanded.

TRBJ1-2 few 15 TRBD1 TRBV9 CASSSNPTGNYGYTF TGTGCCAGCAGCTCCAATCCGACAGGGAACTATGGCTACACCTTC
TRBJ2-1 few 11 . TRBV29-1 CSVGQEEEQFF TGCAGCGTGGGCCAAGAAGAGGAGCAGTTCTTC
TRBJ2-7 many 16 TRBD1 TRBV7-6 CASSSLTGSSSYEQYF TGTGCCAGCAGCTCCTTGACAGGGTCGAGCTCCTACGAGCAGTACTTC
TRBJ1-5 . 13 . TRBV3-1 CASSQAEGGGQHF TGTGCCAGCAGCCAGGCCGAGGGAGGCGGACAGCATTTT
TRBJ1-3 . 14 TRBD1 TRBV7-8 CASSPDRVGNTIYF TGTGCCAGCAGCCCTGACAGGGTGGGGAACACCATATATTTT
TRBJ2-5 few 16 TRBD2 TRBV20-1 CSARDPSGTHPGEQYF TGCAGTGCTAGAGACCCCAGCGGGACCCACCCCGGTGAGCAGTACTTC
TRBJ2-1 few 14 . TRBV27 CASSPPRGYNEQFF TGTGCCAGCAGTCCCCCTCGCGGGTACAATGAGCAGTTCTTC
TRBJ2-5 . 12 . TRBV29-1 CSVEPSRETQYF TGCAGCGTTGAGCCATCCCGAGAGACCCAGTACTTC
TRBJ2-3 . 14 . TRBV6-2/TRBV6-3 CASSRRQITDTQYF TGTGCCAGCAGTCGCCGACAGATCACAGATACGCAGTATTTT
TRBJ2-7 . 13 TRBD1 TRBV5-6 CASSSGDRDEQYF TGTGCCAGCAGCTCCGGAGACAGGGACGAGCAGTACTTC
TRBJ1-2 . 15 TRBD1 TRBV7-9 CASSSPSTGKYGYTF TGTGCCAGCAGCTCCCCTTCGACAGGGAAATATGGCTACACCTTC
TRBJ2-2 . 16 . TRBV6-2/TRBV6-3 CASSAARGTNTGELFF TGTGCCAGCAGTGCCGCGCGGGGAACGAACACCGGGGAGCTGTTTTTT
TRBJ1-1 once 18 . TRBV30 CAWSHGQVPQSMNTEAFF TGTGCCTGGAGTCACGGGCAGGTACCACAATCCATGAACACTGAAGCTTTCTTT
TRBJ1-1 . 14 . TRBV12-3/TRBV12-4 CASSPKGTLFGAFF TGTGCCAGCAGCCCAAAAGGGACACTATTTGGGGCTTTCTTT
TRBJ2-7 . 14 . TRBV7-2 CASSLDQGPYEQYF TGTGCCAGCAGCTTAGATCAGGGACCCTACGAGCAGTACTTC
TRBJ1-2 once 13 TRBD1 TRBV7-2 CASSSQTGGGYTF TGTGCCAGCAGCTCACAGACAGGGGGTGGCTACACCTTC
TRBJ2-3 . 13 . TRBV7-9 CASGLLSTDTQYF TGTGCCAGCGGCTTATTAAGCACAGATACGCAGTATTTT
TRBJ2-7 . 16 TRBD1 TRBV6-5 CASSIGGTLLPYEQYF TGTGCCAGCAGTATAGGGGGCACTCTGCTTCCCTACGAGCAGTACTTC
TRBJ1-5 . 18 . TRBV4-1 CASSQVLATQYSNQPQHF TGCGCCAGCAGCCAAGTCTTAGCTACACAGTATAGCAATCAGCCCCAGCATTTT
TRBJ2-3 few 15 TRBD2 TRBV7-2 CASSLHSGVVDTQYF TGTGCCAGCAGCTTACATAGCGGGGTGGTGGATACGCAGTATTTT
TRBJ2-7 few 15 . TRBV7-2 CASRYSGTPRDEQYF TGTGCCAGCAGGTACTCGGGGACACCACGGGACGAGCAGTACTTC
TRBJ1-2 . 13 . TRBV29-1 CSVEGTVVSGYTF TGCAGCGTTGAAGGGACAGTTGTAAGTGGCTACACCTTC
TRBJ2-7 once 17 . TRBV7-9 CASSFGGGTVFSYEQYF TGTGCCAGCAGCTTCGGAGGAGGGACGGTCTTCTCCTACGAGCAGTACTTC
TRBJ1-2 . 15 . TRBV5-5 CASSLAGAAPYGYTF TGTGCCAGCAGCTTGGCCGGAGCAGCTCCGTATGGCTACACCTTC